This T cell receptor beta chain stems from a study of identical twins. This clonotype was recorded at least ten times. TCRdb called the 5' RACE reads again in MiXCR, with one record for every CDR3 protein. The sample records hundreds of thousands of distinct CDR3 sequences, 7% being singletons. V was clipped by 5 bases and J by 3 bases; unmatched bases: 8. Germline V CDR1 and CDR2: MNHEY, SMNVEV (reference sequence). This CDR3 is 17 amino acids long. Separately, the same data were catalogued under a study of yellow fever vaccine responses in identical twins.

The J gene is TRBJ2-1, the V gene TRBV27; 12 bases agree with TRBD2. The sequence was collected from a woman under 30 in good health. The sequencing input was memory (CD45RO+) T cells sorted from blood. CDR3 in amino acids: CASSPRTSGVFYNEQFF. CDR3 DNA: TGTGCCAGCAGTCCCAGGACTAGCGGGGTTTTCTACAATGAGCAGTTCTTC.